The 32 T cell receptor beta chains reported below all come from one sample, sequenced in a study of blood T cell repertoires in COVID-19. Libraries were prepared by immunoSEQ multiplex PCR; TCRdb keeps only in-frame clonotypes and omits some of them. Here the sample spans 150,000 to 200,000 clones, nearly 80% being singletons. The sample taken for sequencing was peripheral blood. The receptor set was obtained from a woman aged 70-85 years with acute or convalescent COVID-19.

The chain has TRBV21-1 and TRBJ2-2; TRBD1 is the table's D call, not checked against the DNA. TRBV21-1 is flagged as a pseudogene. This CDR3 contains 19 residues. This CDR3 reads CASSKARLSDFQGIGELFF. CDR3 DNA sequence: TGTGCCAGCAGCAAAGCGCGGCTTTCCGACTTTCAGGGGATCGGGGAGCTGTTTTTT.

This rearrangement joins TRBV15 to TRBJ1-5; the D is unclear. Trimming pared 2 bases from V and 5 bases from J, leaving 7 bases between. The germline CDR1 and CDR2 sequences are LNHNV and YYDKDF (reference sequence). This CDR3 is built from 13 residues. CDR3 sequence: CATSRTYYQPQHF. The CDR3 DNA reads TGTGCCACCAGCAGAACTTACTATCAGCCCCAGCATTTT.

The chain has TRBV20-1 and TRBJ2-3, with a weak D call TRBD2 (5 bases). Trimming stripped 3 bases from V and 6 bases from J, with 19 bases between. CDR1 DFQATT and CDR2 SNEGSKA come from the germline V gene (reference sequence). This CDR3 has 15 amino acids. CDR3 DNA: TGCAGTGCTAGTAAGGCTAGCTCTTATCTGGATACGCAGTATTTT. This translates into CSASKASSYLDTQYF.

The chain combines TRBV9 with TRBJ1-1, with D tentatively TRBD1 (5 bases). The V end was cut by 3 bases, the J end by 7 bases, with 16 bases between. The germline CDR1 and CDR2 sequences are SGDLS and YYNGEE. This CDR3 region has 14 residues. Here the CDR3 reads CASSGQGLGDEAFF. As DNA, the CDR3 is TGTGCCAGCAGCGGCCAGGGCCTAGGCGATGAAGCTTTCTTT.

The chain employs TRBV7-8 and TRBJ2-1; TRBD2 matches at 9 bases. The trim removed 1 base at V and 10 bases at J, leaving 11 bases unmatched. The CDR3 is 16 residues long. Per the germline V gene, CDR1 is SGHVS and CDR2 is FQNEAQ. CDR3 sequence reads: CASSLVRVAGVGEQFF. In DNA, the CDR3 is TGTGCCAGCAGCTTAGTACGCGTAGCGGGAGTTGGAGAGCAGTTCTTC.

This clone was recorded once. The genes are TRBV20-1 and TRBJ2-5; possibly TRBD2 for D (5 bases). Per germline, CDR1 DFQATT and CDR2 SNEGSKA (reference sequence). The CDR3 spans 14 residues. V lost 3 bases to trimming and J lost 5 bases, with 16 bases between them. CDR3 in DNA: TGCAGTGCTAGTGTACTAGGGAAATTGGAGACCCAGTACTTC. Protein sequence: CSASVLGKLETQYF.

In its sample, this clone was seen once. The chain is built from TRBV20-1 and TRBJ2-1, with 7 bases that match TRBD2. V dropped 3 bases and J dropped 2; count of bases not matched to a gene: 7. This CDR3 has 15 amino acids. The germline gives CDR1 DFQATT, CDR2 SNEGSKA (reference sequence). This CDR3 is CSASTRRGTYNEQFF. The CDR3 DNA sequence: TGCAGTGCTAGTACCCGGCGGGGGACCTACAATGAGCAGTTCTTC.

This chain links TRBV7-9 with TRBJ2-7, with 10 bases fitting TRBD2. Germline trimming cut 3 bases from V and 7 bases from J; bases unmatched to any gene: 6. This CDR3 has 14 amino acids. Germline CDR1 is SEHNR and CDR2 is FQNEAQ (reference sequence). CDR3 DNA sequence: TGTGCCAGCAGCTTGGACTCTAGCGGGAGTGAGCAGTACTTC. Encoded protein: CASSLDSSGSEQYF.

The chain is built from TRBV20-1 and TRBJ2-1; the D gene is possibly TRBD1 (5 bases). V dropped 3 bases and J dropped 1 base, with 13 bases sitting between them. This CDR3 has 15 amino acids. CDR1 and CDR2 (germline): DFQATT, SNEGSKA (reference sequence). The CDR3 region is CSASQGDSSYNEQFF. For the CDR3, the DNA is TGCAGTGCTAGTCAGGGCGACTCATCCTACAATGAGCAGTTCTTC.

The chain carries TRBV7-3 and TRBJ1-1; 7 bases are a match to TRBD1. The CDR3 consists of 13 residues. V shed 5 bases and J 7 bases; nucleotides not matched to a gene: 7. In germline, CDR1 is SGHTA, CDR2 FQGTGA. For the CDR3, the DNA is TGTGCCAGCAGCCCCTCGGGACAGCGTGAAGCTTTCTTT. This encodes CASSPSGQREAFF.

This sequence joins TRBV5-6 and TRBJ2-1; unclear D gene. Germline V gene sequence: CDR1 SGHDT, CDR2 YYEEEE. The CDR3 is made up of 13 amino acids. V was shortened by 3 bases and J by 7 bases, with 11 bases between the two germline ends. CDR3 region: CASSSPFSNEQFF. The CDR3 DNA sequence: TGTGCCAGCAGCTCCCCGTTTAGTAATGAGCAGTTCTTC.

V is TRBV4-1 and J is TRBJ2-1; D is possibly TRBD1 (6 bases). The V end was cut by 4 bases, the J end by 1 base, with 11 bases between. This CDR3 comprises 15 residues. CDR1 and CDR2 from the germline V gene are MGHRA and YSYEKL. Here the CDR3 reads CASSPDSLSYNEQFF. CDR3 DNA: TGCGCCAGCAGCCCGGACAGTCTATCCTACAATGAGCAGTTCTTC.

The chain joins TRBV9 to TRBJ2-2; TRBD2 might be the D (8 bases). Looked up from germline, CDR1 is SGDLS and CDR2 is YYNGEE. The CDR3 loop spans 16 amino acids. The V end was cut by 4 bases, the J end by 0 bases, with 13 bases between. DNA for the CDR3: TGTGCCAGCAGCCCAGGGGGACTAGCGAACACCGGGGAGCTGTTTTTT. This codes for CASSPGGLANTGELFF.

This clone was seen a single time. This rearrangement joins TRBV24-1 to TRBJ2-1; TRBD2 aligns across 8 bases. The CDR3 contains 14 residues. Germline V gene lookup returns CDR1 KGHDR and CDR2 SFDVKD. V lost 5 bases and J lost 3; bases outside the gene matches: 2. In DNA form, the CDR3 reads TGTGCCACCAGTGCGGGAGGGATCTACAATGAGCAGTTCTTC. It encodes CATSAGGIYNEQFF.

This clone turned up a few times. V is TRBV19 and J is TRBJ1-1, with D possibly TRBD1 on 6 matching bases. Germline values: CDR1 LNHDA, CDR2 SQIVND (reference sequence). Trimming pared 8 bases from V and 0 bases from J, leaving 16 bases between. This CDR3 spans 15 amino acids. CDR3 in amino acids: CASQTGIWVNTEAFF. DNA of the CDR3: TGTGCCAGTCAAACAGGGATTTGGGTGAACACTGAAGCTTTCTTT.

This sequence joins TRBV7-8 and TRBJ1-5; no definite D call. V lost 1 base and J lost 2, with 6 bases in between. This CDR3 is built from 14 residues. The germline CDR1 and CDR2 sequences are SGHVS and FQNEAQ. As DNA, the CDR3 is TGTGCCAGCAGCTTAGTGGCAGGCAATCAGCCCCAGCATTTT. It yields the protein CASSLVAGNQPQHF.

The chain links TRBV23-1 to TRBJ2-7, with TRBD2 matching 7 bases. TRBV23-1 is reported as an ORF; its role is uncertain. J gave up 1 base and V 4 bases, and 10 bases lay outside the gene matches. This CDR3 is built from 16 residues. DNA for the CDR3: TGCGCCAGCAGTCGCGGTTTGACTAGCTTATCCTACGAGCAGTACTTC. Its protein is CASSRGLTSLSYEQYF.

The chain links TRBV27 to TRBJ1-3, with TRBD1 matching over 7 bases. The germline V gene has CDR1 MNHEY and CDR2 SMNVEV (reference sequence). The CDR3 spans 16 residues. Trimming cost V 5 bases and J 0 bases; bases outside gene matches: 7. CDR3 sequence: CASSLQGGFSGNTIYF. The CDR3 bases are TGTGCCAGCAGTCTCCAGGGGGGTTTCTCTGGAAACACCATATATTTT.

The genes are TRBV4-2 and TRBJ1-3, with a tentative D call TRBD1 (5 bases). The CDR3 sequence is 15 residues long. The ends were cut back, 0 bases at V and 4 bases at J, with 10 bases in the middle. Germline V gene lookup returns CDR1 LGHNA and CDR2 YNFKEQ. The CDR3 region is CASSQELGVGNTIYF. Written as DNA, the CDR3 is TGTGCCAGCAGCCAAGAATTAGGGGTCGGAAACACCATATATTTT.

The chain is built from TRBV2 and TRBJ1-2; a possible D gene is TRBD1 (5 bases). CDR3 length: 12 residues. The ends were cut back, 6 bases at V and 4 bases at J, with 9 bases in the middle. The germline V gene encodes CDR1 SNHLY and CDR2 FYNNEI. The DNA of the CDR3 is TGTGCCAGCAGCCGACAGCCCTATGGCTACACCTTC. It encodes CASSRQPYGYTF.

The chain joins TRBV19 to TRBJ2-5; TRBD1 matches at 8 bases. The CDR3 spans 14 residues. After removal of 7 bases from V and 4 bases from J, the junction contained 8 bases not matched to a gene. Germline assignment: CDR1 LNHDA and CDR2 SQIVND (reference sequence). CDR3 nucleotide sequence: TGTGCCAGTATGGTTCAGGGGGCGGGAGAGACCCAGTACTTC. It encodes CASMVQGAGETQYF. Supplemented by reference TRBV19 and TRBJ2-5, the full variable domain reads DGGITQSPKYLFRKEGQNVTLSCEQNLNHDAMYWYRQDPGQGLRLIYYSQIVNDFQKGDIAEGYSVSREKKESFPLTVTSAQKNPTAFYLCASMVQGAGETQYFGPGTRLLVL.

V and J are TRBV7-2 and TRBJ1-1; perhaps TRBD1 as D (5 bases). Deletions cut 5 bases from V and 1 base from J, with 14 bases between. The length of the CDR3 is 15 residues. Germline V gene data show CDR1 as SGHTA and CDR2 as FQGNSA. In DNA, the CDR3 is TGTGCCAGCAGCCCAGTGGCAGGGCGGAACACTGAAGCTTTCTTT. As protein: CASSPVAGRNTEAFF.

Comment on this clone: This sample includes further DNA sequences coding for the same CDR3. This sequence joins TRBV5-1 and TRBJ1-3; perhaps TRBD1 as D (5 bases). The germline V gene has CDR1 SGHRS and CDR2 YFSETQ. The CDR3 loop spans 16 amino acids. Trimming took 0 bases from V and 3 from J, leaving 13 bases between them. The CDR3 sequence: CASSLAGGASGNTIYF. In nucleotides, the CDR3 is TGCGCCAGCAGCTTGGCTGGAGGGGCGAGTGGAAACACCATATATTTT. Drawing the rest from reference TRBV5-1 and TRBJ1-3, the complete variable domain is KAGVTQTPRYLIKTRGQQVTLSCSPISGHRSVSWYQQTPGQGLQFLFEYFSETQRNKGNFPGRFSGRQFSNSRSEMNVSTLELGDSALYLCASSLAGGASGNTIYFGEGSWLTVV.

The chain has TRBV7-8 and TRBJ2-5; 7 bases line up with TRBD1. This CDR3 comprises 15 residues. From germline, CDR1 is SGHVS and CDR2 FQNEAQ. Trimming took 0 bases from V and 2 from J; bases not matched to a gene: 3. CDR3 DNA: TGTGCCAGCAGCTTAGCGGGACAGACTCAAGAGACCCAGTACTTC. It is translated as CASSLAGQTQETQYF.

The rearrangement uses TRBV7-9 and TRBJ2-2, with TRBD1 matching over 7 bases. The CDR3 sequence is 15 residues long. V lost 3 bases, J lost 7 bases, and 8 bases stayed unmatched. CDR1 and CDR2 (germline): SEHNR, FQNEAQ (reference sequence). CDR3 protein: CASSLATGINGELFF. The CDR3 bases are TGTGCCAGCAGCTTGGCGACAGGGATCAACGGGGAGCTGTTTTTT.

This clone has just a few counts. V is TRBV5-4 and J is TRBJ1-5; tentatively, D is TRBD1 (5 bases). From germline, CDR1 is SGHNT and CDR2 YYREEE (reference sequence). The CDR3 has 15 amino acids. Trimming removed 3 bases from V and 2 bases from J, with 12 bases in between. DNA of the CDR3: TGTGCCAGCAGCTATGGCACAGGCGGCAATCAGCCCCAGCATTTT. Translated, it gives CASSYGTGGNQPQHF.

Comment on this clone: This specimen includes other DNA sequences encoding the same CDR3. The rearrangement joins TRBV7-9 to TRBJ2-3; D is ambiguous. CDR3 length: 12 amino acids. The germline gives CDR1 SEHNR, CDR2 FQNEAQ (reference sequence). The ends were cut back, 4 bases at V and 2 bases at J, with 4 bases in the middle. CDR3 sequence (DNA): TGTGCCAGCAGCTCTAACACAGATACGCAGTATTTT. It yields the protein CASSSNTDTQYF.

The chain combines TRBV19 with TRBJ2-1; maybe TRBD1 (6 bases). CDR1 and CDR2 (germline): LNHDA, SQIVND (reference sequence). The CDR3 runs 15 residues. Trimming removed 0 bases from V and 6 bases from J, with 12 bases in between. This CDR3 is CASSIDSGAPNEQFF. CDR3 bases: TGTGCCAGTAGTATAGACTCAGGGGCGCCCAATGAGCAGTTCTTC.

V usage is TRBV20-1 and J usage is TRBJ1-2; D remains ambiguous. Germline V gene lookup returns CDR1 DFQATT and CDR2 SNEGSKA (reference sequence). Trimming took off 3 bases at V and 8 bases at J, with 7 bases between the two ends. The CDR3 length is 10 residues. The CDR3 reads CSASGRGYTF. CDR3 DNA: TGCAGTGCTAGTGGCAGAGGCTACACCTTC.

This sequence joins TRBV5-1 and TRBJ1-5; a weak D match, TRBD1 (6 bases). The V end lost 0 bases, the J end lost 7 bases, and 11 bases lay between the germline ends. From germline, CDR1 is SGHRS and CDR2 YFSETQ. This CDR3 comprises 14 residues. Written as DNA, the CDR3 is TGCGCCAGCAGCTTGGAGGGGGGAGGGCAGCCCCAGCATTTT. As protein: CASSLEGGGQPQHF.

This CDR3 is CASSYGPGGNTEAFF. The CDR3 nucleotides are TGTGCCAGCAGTTACGGGCCCGGGGGGAACACTGAAGCTTTCTTT. The genes are TRBV6-6 and TRBJ1-1, with D tentatively TRBD1 (5 bases). The CDR3 extends over 15 amino acids. The V end was cut by 2 bases, the J end by 1 base, with 11 bases between. Germline-derived CDR1 and CDR2 are MNHNY and SVGAGI (reference sequence).

This clone has more than one count but fewer than ten. The chain couples TRBV3-1 (or the pseudogene TRBV3-2) to TRBJ2-2; 10 bases are shared with TRBD2. Germline-derived CDR1 and CDR2 are LGHDT and YNNKEL (reference sequence). J gave up 2 bases and V 1 base, and 1 base lay outside the gene matches. The CDR3 has 16 amino acids. The CDR3 sequence is CASSQGLAGNTGELFF. The CDR3 DNA reads as TGTGCCAGCAGCCAAGGACTAGCGGGTAACACCGGGGAGCTGTTTTTT.